This TCR beta chain is from a study of shared clonotypes between healthy human individuals (dated by TCRdb to the early 2020s). Regarding the study in general: A couple of women and three men aged 18 to 49 years were included in the cohort. To estimate repertoire size and how much clonotype sharing occurs between individuals, the study deeply sequenced the blood TCR repertoires of 4 to 6 healthy adults. Libraries were prepared and TCR repertoires were sequenced by different laboratories using diverse techniques, in order to increase sequencing depth and limit assay-specific biases. Between about 0.85 and 9.5 billion PBMCs per donor were obtained by leukapheresis. The paper as a whole reports these results and caveats: Sampling was limited to blood, and TCR repertoires in tissue likely differ from TCR repertoires in blood. The genetic and exposure-history diversity represented was limited by the small number of donors. Pairwise subsampling led to the expectation that sequencing depth would affect the degree of clonotype sharing among donors.

Donors were healthy HIV-negative adults with no recently reported acute infections or vaccinations. Every donor was a Caucasian adult residing in Nashville, Tennessee, USA. For unsorted samples, 80 million to 100 million PBMCs were counted, and genomic DNA was extracted using the QIAamp DNA Blood Mini kit. After blood collection by leukapheresis, PBMCs were isolated using Ficoll-Histopaque density gradient centrifugation and then cryopreserved in the vapor phase of liquid nitrogen. The germline V gene encodes CDR1 SGHVS and CDR2 FNYEAQ. The junction shows trimming of 3 bases on V and 5 bases on J, and the gene matches do not reach 9 bases of it. The CDR3 sequence holds 15 residues, the cysteine and phenylalanine included. The read is trimmed to its CDR3 DNA, 45 bases read in frame from base 1. Using the deep immunoSEQ assay, multiplex PCR amplified TCR CDR3 regions from genomic DNA. Genomic DNA extracted from each cell subset was distributed evenly over all wells of several immunoSEQ 96-well plates, and each plate served as one replicate. For unsorted PBMC, approximately 290 ng of genomic DNA, equivalent to about 30,000 T cell genomes, went into each replicate PCR. Ten immunoSEQ deep assay plates were used to sequence unsorted PBMC genomic DNA. The purified libraries were quantified using a Qubit 3.0 fluorometer, sized with a Bioanalyzer 2100, and then quantified again using the KAPA Library Quantification kit. Each immunoSEQ 96-well plate was sequenced on its own single-read 150-cycle Illumina NextSeq 550 flow cell. On the authors' methods: Because the immunoSEQ output held only junctional sequences and lacked quality scores, the filtering could not match the filtering applied to full-length reads. To assign V/J genes and CDR3, sequences were annotated using PyIR, a Python wrapper for IgBLAST v1.9, with IMGT germline references. Reads with weak V/J assignments (E-value above 1e-6), missing CDR3, stop codons, out-of-frame junctions, or ambiguous translated residues were removed. V3J clonotypes were defined as sequences sharing an identical inferred V gene, J gene, and CDR3 amino acid sequence. Percentage overlap between repertoires was calculated by dividing the number of shared unique clonotypes by the size of the smaller repertoire. Three approaches were used to assess repertoire richness: RTK rarefaction, the Chao1 estimator, and Recon v2.1 estimates of unobserved clonotypes. TCRdb carries this immuneACCESS record with in-frame sequences only. Its versions omit some clonotypes, under half of them owing to an unresolved V gene in the studies checked, with the rest unexplained. The DNA was the basis for D and trimming; V, J and clone size are from that table. The sample table contains about 470,000 clones; only one count was recorded for more than 75% of them. Around 14% of the sample is taken by the ten largest.

About this clone: Which antigen it targets is not known. The input lacks base qualities; no much larger clone sits a single base away.

Material for sequencing was PBMCs. The rearranged chain carries TRBV7-6 and TRBJ2-5, and 7 junction bases match TRBD2. The source is a woman aged 40 to 50 in good health. Some clones in this sample may be carry-over from other donors' samples. CDR3 protein: CASSLTYWGGETQYF. DNA sequence: TGTGCCAGCAGCTTGACCTACTGGGGAGGGGAGACCCAGTACTTC.